Following are 11 T cell receptor beta chains from one sample sequenced in a study of identical twins. TCRdb itself ran the 5' RACE reads through MiXCR, one entry per CDR3 protein. Here the sample spans roughly 480,000 distinct CDR3 sequences, less than 25% being singletons. These records were also assigned to another study, of T cells expressing NK-cell markers.

Source material: CD4+ T cells sorted from blood. These receptors came from a woman in her late teens or twenties in good health.

This clonotype was counted once. The CDR3 nucleotides are TGCGCCAGCAGCCTAGGGGACGCCCCTGGGAATGAGCAGTTCTTC. Translated, it gives CASSLGDAPGNEQFF. The V call is TRBV4-3, the J call TRBJ2-1; TRBD1 or TRBD2 may be the D gene (5 bases each). Between the trimmed V and J ends, which lost 4 bases and 7 bases, there was a span of 17 bases. In germline, CDR1 is LGHNA, CDR2 YSLEER. The CDR3 loop spans 15 amino acids.

The chain has TRBV9 and TRBJ2-3; no clear D. The CDR3 sequence is 16 residues long. V lost 0 bases to trimming and J lost 7 bases, with 18 bases between them. Per the germline V gene, CDR1 is SGDLS and CDR2 is YYNGEE. CDR3 sequence (DNA): TGTGCCAGCAGCGTAGATGGCCATGCCGGAACTAATACGCAGTATTTT. It translates to CASSVDGHAGTNTQYF.

The V call is TRBV10-3, the J call TRBJ2-5, with 12 bases aligning to TRBD2. With 3 bases clipped from V and 2 bases from J, the junction kept 7 bases outside the gene matches. CDR3 length: 17 residues. From germline, CDR1 is ENHRY and CDR2 SYGVKD. Here the CDR3 reads CAISDNGLAGNQETQYF. The CDR3 DNA reads as TGTGCCATCAGTGACAACGGACTAGCGGGGAATCAAGAGACCCAGTACTTC.

This clonotype was seen a few times. The gene calls are TRBV10-3 and TRBJ1-1; D call uncertain. Trimming shortened V by 8 bases and J by 5 bases, and 15 bases separated the two germline ends. The germline V gene encodes CDR1 ENHRY and CDR2 SYGVKD. The CDR3 length is 13 residues. Written as DNA, the CDR3 is TGTGCCATCGGAGTCCACGGGGAGACTGAAGCTTTCTTT. It codes for CAIGVHGETEAFF.

This clonotype was found a few times. The chain combines TRBV15 with TRBJ1-5; D remains ambiguous. V was pared by 0 bases and J by 2 bases, with 8 bases between. In germline, CDR1 is LNHNV, CDR2 YYDKDF (reference sequence). The CDR3 is 15 residues long. CDR3 bases: TGTGCCACCAGCAGAGATGGACCCCGCAATCAGCCCCAGCATTTT. This encodes CATSRDGPRNQPQHF.

The gene calls are TRBV5-1 and TRBJ2-3; 8 nucleotides match TRBD1. This CDR3 spans 15 amino acids. CDR1 and CDR2 (germline): SGHRS, YFSETQ. V trimming: 4 bases; J trimming: 6 bases; junction bases outside the gene matches: 10. Written as DNA, the CDR3 is TGCGCCAGCAGCCCGGACAGGGAAGGTGGTGATACGCAGTATTTT. Protein sequence: CASSPDREGGDTQYF.

V gene TRBV20-1 combines with J gene TRBJ1-2, with a tentative D call TRBD1 (6 bases). The germline V and J ends were trimmed by 3 bases and 5 bases, with 10 bases remaining between them. Germline V gives CDR1 DFQATT, CDR2 SNEGSKA (reference sequence). The CDR3 is 12 residues long. The CDR3 DNA reads as TGCAGTGCTAGTGGGGGGCGGTATGGCTACACCTTC. It translates to CSASGGRYGYTF.

This clonotype was recorded once. This chain connects TRBV6-1 to TRBJ1-4; no firm D call. CDR1 and CDR2 from the germline V gene are MNHNS and SASEGT. The CDR3 length is 15 residues. V gave up 4 bases and J gave up 7 bases, with 16 bases separating them. The CDR3 DNA reads TGTGCCAGCAGTGGATTGCCAGAGCCCGGTGAAAAACTGTTTTTT. This encodes CASSGLPEPGEKLFF.

This rearrangement joins TRBV7-9 to TRBJ2-7, with D unresolved. This CDR3 region has 10 residues. Germline-derived CDR1 and CDR2 are SEHNR and FQNEAQ (reference sequence). V lost 6 bases and J lost 8, with 8 bases in between. The CDR3 here is CASSGEKQYF. CDR3 bases: TGTGCCAGCAGTGGGGAAAAGCAGTACTTC.

This clonotype was seen more than once but under ten times. The chain has TRBV12-3 or TRBV12-4 and TRBJ1-5; no definite D call. The V gene lost 0 bases and the J gene lost 1 base, with 4 bases spanning the gap. The CDR3 runs 14 residues. The CDR3 nucleotides read TGTGCCAGCAGTTTAGCGGTGAGCAATCAGCCCCAGCATTTT. This gives the protein CASSLAVSNQPQHF.

This clonotype was seen at least ten times. The rearrangement links TRBV10-2 to TRBJ2-1; 8 bases match TRBD2. With V trimmed by 0 bases and J by 10 bases, 8 bases remained unmatched. The CDR3 is made up of 15 amino acids. CDR1 WSHSY and CDR2 SAAADI come from the germline V gene. CDR3 region: CASSESSGGDFEQFF. The DNA of the CDR3 is TGCGCCAGCAGTGAGTCGAGCGGGGGCGATTTCGAGCAGTTCTTC.